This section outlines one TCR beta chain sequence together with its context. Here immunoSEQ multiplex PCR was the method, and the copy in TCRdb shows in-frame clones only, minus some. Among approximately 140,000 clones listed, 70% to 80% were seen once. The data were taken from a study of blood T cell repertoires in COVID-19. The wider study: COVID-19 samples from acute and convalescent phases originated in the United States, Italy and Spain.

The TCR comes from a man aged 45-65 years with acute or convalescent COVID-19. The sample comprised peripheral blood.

The CDR3 reads CASSLSLSAQENSPLHF. In DNA, the CDR3 is TGCGCCAGCAGCTTGAGTCTTTCCGCACAGGAAAATTCACCCCTCCACTTT. The chain combines TRBV5-1 with TRBJ1-6, with a weak D call TRBD1 (5 bases). CDR3 length equals 17 residues. In germline, CDR1 is SGHRS, CDR2 YFSETQ. V dropped 1 base and J dropped 7 bases, with 18 bases sitting between them.